A single count supports the clone carrying this TCR beta chain. What it binds is unknown. One end of the junction is discordant with germline, which a read error may explain. Clones were sequenced by immunoSEQ multiplex PCR, and TCRdb holds only the in-frame ones, with some missing. The sample consists of under 200,000 clones, about 81% of them appearing once. Per germline, CDR1 LNHDA and CDR2 SQIVND (reference sequence). This CDR3 spans 14 amino acids. These data come from a study of cytomegalovirus exposure and HLA in healthy donors. Study at large: It was reported in a later analysis that the same platform had been used for the roughly 130 validation repertoires as for the roughly 670 first-cohort repertoires.

Overall study findings and caveats: Three chains tied to CMV proved CMV antigen-specific in vitro. Investigators reported 150 to 200 TCR beta chains as tied to cytomegalovirus.

This sequence joins TRBV19 and TRBJ2-3; D is unclear. The material sequenced was PBMCs. This TCR was recovered from a woman aged 25-40 years in good health and CMV-seronegative. The DNA of the CDR3 is TGTGCCAGCAGTATATCCCTTCGCACAGATACGCAGTATTTT. Its translation is CASSISLRTDTQYF.